This T cell receptor (beta chain) stems from a study of cytomegalovirus exposure and HLA in healthy donors. General study findings and limits: Of the V segments, some could not be distinguished, including TRBV6-2 and TRBV6-3, and were excluded. TCR beta chain V- and J-gene trimming was linked, in a later analysis, to a missense variant in DCLRE1C.

The CDR3 has 14 amino acids. Per the germline V gene, CDR1 is MNHEY and CDR2 is SVGAGI. V lost 8 bases, J lost 8 bases, and 21 bases lay in between. The PCR had 60 Vbeta and 13 Jbeta primers. Generated by immunoSEQ multiplex PCR, the TCRdb table keeps only in-frame clones and is missing some. This table holds around 120,000 clones, over 60% found once. With regard to this clone: Its antigen is unidentified.

At sampling all donors were nominally healthy, likely with unrecorded immune exposures. Sequenced sample: PBMCs. The chain is built from TRBV6-5 and TRBJ1-2; D may be TRBD1 (5 bases). The sequence was obtained from a human donor in good health. The CDR3 nucleotides are TGTGCCAGCGCCCTAAGCGGGGGGGTACTCGGCTACACCTTC. Residues: CASALSGGVLGYTF.